Listed below are T cell receptor beta chains from one sample, sequenced in a study of blood T cell repertoires in COVID-19. The method was immunoSEQ multiplex PCR; TCRdb's version includes in-frame clones alone and lacks a portion of them. The table lists roughly 320,000 clones, around 86% of them singletons. Sequencing was done on a sample of PBMCs or T cells enriched from blood (not recorded which). The receptors come from a young man who had recovered from COVID-19. The CDR3 runs from the conserved cysteine through the conserved F or W.

cdr3_aa | j_call | v_call | cdr3_length
CASSLGQGMGEQYF | TRBJ2-7 | TRBV5-1 | 14
CATSDQLGETQYF | TRBJ2-5 | TRBV24-1 | 13
CSVAVSGANVLTF | TRBJ2-6 | TRBV29-1 | 13
CASCRGNEQFF | TRBJ2-1 | TRBV27 | 11
CASSFEGGSLYEQYF | TRBJ2-7 | TRBV6-4 | 15
CAISESGEETQYF | TRBJ2-5 | TRBV10-3 | 13
CASSPREGMDREPPGYTF | TRBJ1-2 | TRBV7-9 | 18
CASSQDPAGYYEQYF | TRBJ2-7 | TRBV4-1 | 15
CASSYSFIGRANTEAFF | TRBJ1-1 | TRBV6-2/TRBV6-3 | 17
CASSLPVAYGSGYTGELFF | TRBJ2-2 | TRBV7-8 | 19
CASSFRANTQYF | TRBJ2-3 | TRBV11-2 | 12
CASSLREGSGNTIYF | TRBJ1-3 | TRBV27 | 15
CASSYPIPRDREFPNYEQYF | TRBJ2-7 | TRBV6-7 | 20
CASSPGGWADTQYF | TRBJ2-3 | TRBV11-2 | 14